Listed below are T cell receptor beta chains from one sample, sequenced in a study of cytomegalovirus exposure and HLA in healthy donors. The method was immunoSEQ multiplex PCR; TCRdb's version includes in-frame clones alone and lacks a portion of them. The sample holds roughly 150,000 clones, 70% to 80% seen once. Sample: PBMCs. These receptors originate from a male donor in good health and CMV-seronegative. Each CDR3 is given with its conserved first and last residue. The D gene is left open where the match is weak. Only part of the rows carry a size: once, few, many, or a class if the clone is expanded.

j_gene | abundance | v_gene | d_gene | CDR3nt | CDR3aa
TRBJ2-7 | . | TRBV9 | TRBD2 | TGTGCCAGCATCGGATCCCCCACTAGCGGGGGGGCCGACGAGCAGTACTTC | CASIGSPTSGGADEQYF
TRBJ2-2 | . | TRBV5-5 | . | TGTGCCAGCAGCCTTTATTTCTCACCGACACCCGCGAACACCGGGGAGCTGTTTTTT | CASSLYFSPTPANTGELFF
TRBJ2-6 | . | TRBV13 | TRBD1 | TGTGCCAGCAGCTTAGCGAGGGGGCTTGGGGCCAACGTCCTGACTTTC | CASSLARGLGANVLTF
TRBJ1-3 | once | TRBV9 | . | TGTGCCAGCAGCGTAGAGTCGGGGTCTGGAAACACCATATATTTT | CASSVESGSGNTIYF
TRBJ1-6 | . | TRBV19 | . | TGTGCCAGTAGTATCACGGGGACTGCTAATTCACCCCTCCACTTT | CASSITGTANSPLHF
TRBJ2-3 | once | TRBV7-2 | . | TGTGCCAGCAGCTTAGGCCTAGCAACAGATACGCAGTATTTT | CASSLGLATDTQYF
TRBJ2-7 | few | TRBV7-2 | TRBD2 | TGTGCCAGCAGCTTGACGGCTAGCGGGAATCACGAGCAGTACTTC | CASSLTASGNHEQYF
TRBJ2-7 | few | TRBV30 | . | TGTGCCTGGAGTGTATTCGGCGGATCCTACGAGCAGTACTTC | CAWSVFGGSYEQYF
TRBJ2-5 | once | TRBV19 | . | TGTGCCAGTAGTCCCCTCGGCAGGGTTGGAGAGACCCAGTACTTC | CASSPLGRVGETQYF
TRBJ2-7 | . | TRBV6-5 | . | TGTGCCAGCAGTTATGGAGGGCGCGAGCAGTACTTC | CASSYGGREQYF
TRBJ2-2 | . | TRBV12-5 | . | TGTGCTAGTGGTTTGGTTGGGGGCTTTCGCTCCGGGGAGCTGTTTTTT | CASGLVGGFRSGELFF
TRBJ2-7 | . | TRBV6-5 | . | TGTGCCAGCAGACTCCGGAACAGTATGACCTACGAGCAGTACTTC | CASRLRNSMTYEQYF
TRBJ2-2 | . | TRBV6-6 | . | TGTGCCAGCGGAGGAGTAGCGAACACCGGGGAGCTGTTTTTT | CASGGVANTGELFF
TRBJ1-1 | . | TRBV5-1 | . | TGCGCCAGCAGCTTGTGGGCGGGGACTGAAGCTTTCTTT | CASSLWAGTEAFF
TRBJ2-1 | . | TRBV7-8 | . | TGTGCCAGCAGCCCAGGGAATTATGAGCAGTTCTTC | CASSPGNYEQFF
TRBJ2-1 | . | TRBV10-3 | TRBD2 | TGTGCCATCAGCCCCAGGTGGGAGGGCTACAATGAGCAGTTCTTC | CAISPRWEGYNEQFF
TRBJ2-3 | once | TRBV5-1 | TRBD2 | TGCGCCAGCAGCTTGTTACTAGCGGGAGGGGGGGCCGCAGATACGCAGTATTTT | CASSLLLAGGGAADTQYF
TRBJ1-1 | . | TRBV27 | . | TGTGCCAGCAGTTTAAGGGTCGGGAGAGCCAACACTGAAGCTTTCTTT | CASSLRVGRANTEAFF
TRBJ2-7 | . | TRBV19 | TRBD2 | TGTGCCAGTAGTAGTTCCGGGACTAGCGGGAGATACGAGCAGTACTTC | CASSSSGTSGRYEQYF
TRBJ2-2 | . | TRBV9 | TRBD2 | TGTGCCAGCAGCGTCGGGACTAGCGGATACACCGGGGAGCTGTTTTTT | CASSVGTSGYTGELFF